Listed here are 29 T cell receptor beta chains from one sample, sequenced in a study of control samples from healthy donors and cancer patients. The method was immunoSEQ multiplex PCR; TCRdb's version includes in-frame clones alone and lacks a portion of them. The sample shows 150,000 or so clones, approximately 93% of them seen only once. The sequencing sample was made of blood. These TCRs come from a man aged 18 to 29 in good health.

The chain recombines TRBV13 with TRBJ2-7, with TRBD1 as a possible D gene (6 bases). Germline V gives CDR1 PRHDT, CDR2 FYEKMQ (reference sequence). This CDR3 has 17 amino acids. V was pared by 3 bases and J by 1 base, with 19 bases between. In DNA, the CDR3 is TGTGCCAGCAGCTTGAGTCTGTCGGACAGCCTTTCCTACGAGCAGTACTTC. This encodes CASSLSLSDSLSYEQYF.

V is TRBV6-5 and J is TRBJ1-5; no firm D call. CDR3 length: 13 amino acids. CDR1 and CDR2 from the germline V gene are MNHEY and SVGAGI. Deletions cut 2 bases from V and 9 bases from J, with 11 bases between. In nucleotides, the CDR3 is TGTGCCAGCAGTTACGGGGTAGAGGGGCCCCAGCATTTT. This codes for CASSYGVEGPQHF.

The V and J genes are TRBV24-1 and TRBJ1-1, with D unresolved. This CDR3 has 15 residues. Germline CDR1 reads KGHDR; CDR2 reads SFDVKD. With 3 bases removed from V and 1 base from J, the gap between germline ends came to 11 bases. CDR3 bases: TGTGCCACCAGTGATCCTTCCCGGGCGAACACTGAAGCTTTCTTT. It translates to CATSDPSRANTEAFF.

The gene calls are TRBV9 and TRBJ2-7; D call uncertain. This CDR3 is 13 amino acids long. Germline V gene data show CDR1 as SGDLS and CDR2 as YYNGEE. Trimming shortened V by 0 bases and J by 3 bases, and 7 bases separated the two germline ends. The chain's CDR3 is CASSVGLVYEQYF. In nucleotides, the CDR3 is TGTGCCAGCAGCGTAGGGCTAGTCTACGAGCAGTACTTC.

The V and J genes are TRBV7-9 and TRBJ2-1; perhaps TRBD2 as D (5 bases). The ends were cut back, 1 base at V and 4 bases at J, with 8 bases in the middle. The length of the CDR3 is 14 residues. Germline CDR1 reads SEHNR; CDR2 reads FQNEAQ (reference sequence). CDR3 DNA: TGTGCCAGCAGCTTAGGCCGGGGATACAATGAGCAGTTCTTC. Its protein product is CASSLGRGYNEQFF.

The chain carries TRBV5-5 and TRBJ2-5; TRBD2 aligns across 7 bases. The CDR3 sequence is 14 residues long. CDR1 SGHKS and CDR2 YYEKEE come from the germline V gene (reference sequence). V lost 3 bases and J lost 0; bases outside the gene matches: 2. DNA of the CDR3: TGTGCCAGCAGCTGGGGAGGGAACCAAGAGACCCAGTACTTC. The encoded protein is CASSWGGNQETQYF.

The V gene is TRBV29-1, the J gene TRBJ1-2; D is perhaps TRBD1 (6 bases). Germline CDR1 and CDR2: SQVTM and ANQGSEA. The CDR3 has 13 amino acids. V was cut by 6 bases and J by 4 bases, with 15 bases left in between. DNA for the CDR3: TGCAGCGTGACGAGGGGGGTATTCTATGGCTACACCTTC. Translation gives CSVTRGVFYGYTF.

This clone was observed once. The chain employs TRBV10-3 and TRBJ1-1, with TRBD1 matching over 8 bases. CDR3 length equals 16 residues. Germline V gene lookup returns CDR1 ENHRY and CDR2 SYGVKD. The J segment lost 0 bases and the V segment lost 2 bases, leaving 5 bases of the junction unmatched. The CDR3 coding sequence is TGTGCCATCAGTGAGCCGACAGGGGCTTTGAACACTGAAGCTTTCTTT. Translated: CAISEPTGALNTEAFF.

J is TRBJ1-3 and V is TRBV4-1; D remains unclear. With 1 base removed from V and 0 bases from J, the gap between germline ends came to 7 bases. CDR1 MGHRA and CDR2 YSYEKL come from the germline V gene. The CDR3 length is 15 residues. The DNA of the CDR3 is TGCGCCAGCAGCCAAGCGGAAGCCTCTGGAAACACCATATATTTT. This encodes CASSQAEASGNTIYF.

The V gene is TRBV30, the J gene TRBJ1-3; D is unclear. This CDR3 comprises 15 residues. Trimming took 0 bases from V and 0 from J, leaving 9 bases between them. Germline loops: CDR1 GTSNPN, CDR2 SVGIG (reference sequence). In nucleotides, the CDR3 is TGTGCCTGGAGTGTCGGCGGAGCCTCTGGAAACACCATATATTTT. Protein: CAWSVGGASGNTIYF.

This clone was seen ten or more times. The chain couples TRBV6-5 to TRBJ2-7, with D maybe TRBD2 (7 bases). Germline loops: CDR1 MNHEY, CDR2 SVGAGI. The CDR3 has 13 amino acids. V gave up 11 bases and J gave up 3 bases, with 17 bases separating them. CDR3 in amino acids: CASRGGGFYEQYF. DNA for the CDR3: TGTGCCTCCCGGGGAGGGGGGTTCTACGAGCAGTACTTC.

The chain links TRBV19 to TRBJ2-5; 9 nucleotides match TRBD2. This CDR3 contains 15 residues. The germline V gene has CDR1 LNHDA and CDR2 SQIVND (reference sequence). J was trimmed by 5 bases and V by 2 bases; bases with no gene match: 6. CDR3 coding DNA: TGTGCCAGTAGTATACGTCAGACTAGCGGTGAGACCCAGTACTTC. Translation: CASSIRQTSGETQYF.

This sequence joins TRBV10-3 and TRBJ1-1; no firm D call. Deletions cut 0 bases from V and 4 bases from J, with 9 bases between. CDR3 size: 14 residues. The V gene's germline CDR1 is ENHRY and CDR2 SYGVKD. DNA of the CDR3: TGTGCCATCAGTGAGTCACCGGGCGGCACTGAAGCTTTCTTT. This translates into CAISESPGGTEAFF.

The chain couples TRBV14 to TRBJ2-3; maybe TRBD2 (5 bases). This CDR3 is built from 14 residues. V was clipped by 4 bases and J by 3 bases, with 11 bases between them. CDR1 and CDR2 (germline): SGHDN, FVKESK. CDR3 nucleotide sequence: TGTGCCAGCAGCCCCCTTGGGAGAACAGATACGCAGTATTTT. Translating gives CASSPLGRTDTQYF.

CDR3 amino acids: CASSYTRTLHNEQFF. Written as DNA, the CDR3 is TGTGCCAGCAGTTACACACGGACCTTACACAATGAGCAGTTCTTC. V is TRBV6-5 and J is TRBJ2-1; D not certain. Germline lookup yields CDR1 MNHEY and CDR2 SVGAGI. The CDR3 loop spans 15 amino acids. Trimming removed 2 bases at V and 5 bases at J, with 13 bases between.

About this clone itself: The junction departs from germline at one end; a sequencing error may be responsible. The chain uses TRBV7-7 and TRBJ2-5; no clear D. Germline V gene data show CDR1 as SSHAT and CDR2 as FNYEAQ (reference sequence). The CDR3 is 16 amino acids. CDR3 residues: CASSLGPNSLGETQYF. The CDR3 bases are TGTGCTAGCAGCTTAGGGCCGAATAGTTTGGGAGAGACCCAGTACTTC.

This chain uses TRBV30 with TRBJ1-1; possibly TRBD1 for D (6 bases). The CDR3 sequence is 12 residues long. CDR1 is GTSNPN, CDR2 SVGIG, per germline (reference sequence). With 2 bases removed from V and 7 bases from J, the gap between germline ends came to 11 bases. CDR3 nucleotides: TGTGCCTGGAGTCGGGGGGCACATGAAGCTTTCTTT. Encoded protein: CAWSRGAHEAFF. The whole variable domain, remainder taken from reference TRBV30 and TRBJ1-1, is SQTIHQWPATLVQPVGSPLSLECTVEGTSNPNLYWYRQAAGRGLQLLFYSVGIGQISSEVPQNLSASRPQDRQFILSSKKLLLSDSGFYLCAWSRGAHEAFFGQGTRLTVV.

Here the CDR3 reads CASSERRTYEQYF. CDR3 sequence (DNA): TGTGCCAGCAGCGAAAGGAGGACCTACGAGCAGTACTTC. The chain has TRBV11-3 and TRBJ2-7; a possible D gene is TRBD2 (5 bases). The V gene lost 5 bases and the J gene lost 2 bases, with 10 bases spanning the gap. The CDR3 loop spans 13 amino acids. Germline CDR1 SGHNT, CDR2 YENEEA.

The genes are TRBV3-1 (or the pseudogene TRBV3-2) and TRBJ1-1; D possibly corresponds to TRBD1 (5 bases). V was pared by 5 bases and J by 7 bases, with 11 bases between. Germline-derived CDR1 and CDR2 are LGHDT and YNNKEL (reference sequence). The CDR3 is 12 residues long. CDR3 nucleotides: TGTGCCAGCAGCACCCGGGGCGGTGAAGCTTTCTTT. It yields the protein CASSTRGGEAFF.

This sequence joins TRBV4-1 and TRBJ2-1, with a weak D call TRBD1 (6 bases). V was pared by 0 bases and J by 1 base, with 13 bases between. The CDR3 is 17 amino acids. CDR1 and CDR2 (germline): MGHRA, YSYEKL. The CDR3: CASSQEGGRGSYNEQFF. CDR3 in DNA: TGCGCCAGCAGCCAAGAAGGAGGCAGGGGTTCCTACAATGAGCAGTTCTTC.

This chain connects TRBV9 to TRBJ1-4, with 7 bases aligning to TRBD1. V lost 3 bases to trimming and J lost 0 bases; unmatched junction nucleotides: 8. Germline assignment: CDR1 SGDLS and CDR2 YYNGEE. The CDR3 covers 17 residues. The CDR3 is CASSADRAPPTNEKLFF. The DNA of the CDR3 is TGTGCCAGCAGCGCCGACAGGGCCCCACCAACTAATGAAAAACTGTTTTTT.

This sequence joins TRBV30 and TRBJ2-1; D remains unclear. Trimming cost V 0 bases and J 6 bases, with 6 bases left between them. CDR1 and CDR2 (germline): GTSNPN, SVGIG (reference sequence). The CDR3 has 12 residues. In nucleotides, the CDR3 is TGTGCCTGGAGTGTACTGGGCAATGAGCAGTTCTTC. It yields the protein CAWSVLGNEQFF. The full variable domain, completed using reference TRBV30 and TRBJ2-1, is SQTIHQWPATLVQPVGSPLSLECTVEGTSNPNLYWYRQAAGRGLQLLFYSVGIGQISSEVPQNLSASRPQDRQFILSSKKLLLSDSGFYLCAWSVLGNEQFFGPGTRLTVL.

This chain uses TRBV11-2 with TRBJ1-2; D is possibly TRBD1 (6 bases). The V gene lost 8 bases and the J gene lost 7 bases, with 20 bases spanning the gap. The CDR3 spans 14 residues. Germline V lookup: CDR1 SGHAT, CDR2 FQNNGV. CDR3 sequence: CASPAGAGASGYTF. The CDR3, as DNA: TGTGCCAGCCCCGCGGGGGCGGGGGCGAGTGGCTACACCTTC. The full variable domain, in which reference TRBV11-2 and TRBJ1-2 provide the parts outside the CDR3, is EAGVAQSPRYKIIEKRQSVAFWCNPISGHATLYWYQQILGQGPKLLIQFQNNGVVDDSQLPKDRFSAERLKGVDSTLKIQPAKLEDSAVYLCASPAGAGASGYTFGSGTRLTVV.

DNA of the CDR3: TGCGCCAGCAGCCCTCATACAGAGAACTATGGCTACACCTTC. This gives the protein CASSPHTENYGYTF. The genes are TRBV4-1 and TRBJ1-2; D is undetermined. CDR3 length: 14 amino acids. V lost 4 bases and J lost 2, with 11 bases in between. CDR1 and CDR2 (germline): MGHRA, YSYEKL.

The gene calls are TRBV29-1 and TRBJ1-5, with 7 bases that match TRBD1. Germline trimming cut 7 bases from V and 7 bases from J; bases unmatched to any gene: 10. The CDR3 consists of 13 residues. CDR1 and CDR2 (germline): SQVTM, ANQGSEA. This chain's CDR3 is CSGQGGPGQPQHF. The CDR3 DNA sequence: TGCAGCGGACAGGGTGGGCCAGGGCAGCCCCAGCATTTT.

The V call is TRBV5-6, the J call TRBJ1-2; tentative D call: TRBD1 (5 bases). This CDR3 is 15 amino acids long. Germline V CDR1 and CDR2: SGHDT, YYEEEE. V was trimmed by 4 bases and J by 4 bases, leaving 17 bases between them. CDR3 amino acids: CASSPPLRGPYGYTF. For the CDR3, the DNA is TGTGCCAGCAGCCCCCCGTTAAGGGGACCCTATGGCTACACCTTC.

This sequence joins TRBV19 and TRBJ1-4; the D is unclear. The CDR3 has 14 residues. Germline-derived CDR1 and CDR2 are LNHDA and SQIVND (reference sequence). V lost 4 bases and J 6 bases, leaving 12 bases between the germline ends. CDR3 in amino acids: CASSTGDFDEKLFF. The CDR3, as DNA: TGTGCCAGTAGTACCGGAGATTTTGATGAAAAACTGTTTTTT.

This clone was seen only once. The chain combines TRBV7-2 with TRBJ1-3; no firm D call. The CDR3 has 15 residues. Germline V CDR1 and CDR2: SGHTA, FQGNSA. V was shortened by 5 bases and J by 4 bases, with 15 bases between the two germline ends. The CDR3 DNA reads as TGTGCCAGCAGCCGGGATACCTCATTGGGAAACACCATATATTTT. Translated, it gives CASSRDTSLGNTIYF.

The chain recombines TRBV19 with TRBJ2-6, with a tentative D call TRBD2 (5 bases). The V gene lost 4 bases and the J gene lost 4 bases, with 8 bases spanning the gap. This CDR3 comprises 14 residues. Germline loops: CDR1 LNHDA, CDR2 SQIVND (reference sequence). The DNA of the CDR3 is TGTGCCAGTAGTAGAGGGTCAGGGGCCAACGTCCTGACTTTC. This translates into CASSRGSGANVLTF.